This T cell receptor (beta chain) was sequenced during a study of PD-1 blockade in classical Hodgkin lymphoma. Study-level points and caveats: Those patients who began receiving nivolumab less than 1 year after ASCT had lower diversity, and they were excluded.

Data came from immunoSEQ multiplex PCR; TCRdb stores just in-frame clones and leaves some out. The sample lists about 8,100 clones, around 84% occurring once. The germline gives CDR1 MNHNS, CDR2 SASEGT. With V trimmed by 7 bases and J by 3 bases, 6 bases remained unmatched. The CDR3 runs to 13 residues. Time point of the sample: cycle 4 day 1 (C4D1), after more than 5 weeks of nivolumab. Brentuximab vedotin exposure varied, and every patient relapsed after autologous stem cell transplantation. After thawing, PBMCs were subjected to magnetic negative selection to isolate CD8+ T cells. The patients, who had relapsed/refractory classical Hodgkin lymphoma, achieved best responses of complete response, partial response or progressive disease. In the case of this clone: No antigen is known for it.

The sample was CD8+ T cells from blood, taken before the fourth cycle of nivolumab. This receptor was obtained from a human donor with classical Hodgkin lymphoma. V and J are TRBV6-1 and TRBJ2-7; the match to TRBD2 covers 7 bases. The CDR3 nucleotides are TGTGCCAGCACCCCGGGACTATTCTACGAGCAGTACTTC. Its translation is CASTPGLFYEQYF.